This T cell receptor beta chain was found in a study of T cell repertoires in cytomegalovirus infection. General observations from the study: Identification of carriers of CMV plus the relevant HLA was performed using cumulative public TCR beta family frequency. Dominant in the ex vivo response were TCR beta clonotypes restricted by HLA-C and specific for CMV.

TCRdb independently ran MiXCR on the reads; one entry per CDR3 protein. The profile covers some 560,000 distinct CDR3 sequences, with under 45% appearing a single time and roughly 50% taken by the ten largest. Comment on this clonotype: As yet, its antigen is unknown.

CDR1 MNHNS and CDR2 SASEGT come from the germline V gene. V lost 4 bases to trimming and J lost 0 bases, with 7 bases between them. There are 13 residues in the CDR3. The sample was cultured PBMCs, taken from culture after CMV antigen stimulation. The chain carries TRBV6-1 and TRBJ2-7; D is unclear. The sequence derives from a human donor in good health (CMV status not recorded). Some clones in this sample may be carry-over from other donors' samples. In DNA, the CDR3 is TGTGCCAGCAGTGGCCCCTTCTCCTACGAGCAGTACTTC. It encodes CASSGPFSYEQYF.